This is a list of T cell receptor beta chains from one sample in a study of lymphopenia after photon versus proton radiotherapy. The method was immunoSEQ multiplex PCR; TCRdb's version includes in-frame clones alone and lacks a portion of them. The sample has about 70,000 clones, 87% seen once. The sample was peripheral blood, taken from a patient treated with proton-based radiotherapy. These TCRs come from a man at least 80 years old with esophageal cancer. The CDR3 runs from the conserved cysteine through the conserved F or W. D genes are given only for firm matches. Some rows mark clone size as missing; the rest say once, few, many or name a class of expanded clone.

J gene	clone size	D gene	V gene	CDR3 protein	CDR3 DNA
TRBJ1-1	NA	NA	TRBV6-6	CASSYTGLPEAFF	TGTGCCAGCAGCTATACAGGGTTGCCTGAAGCTTTCTTT
TRBJ1-2	NA	TRBD1	TRBV2	CASRDREYGYTF	TGTGCCAGCAGAGACAGGGAATACGGCTACACCTTC
TRBJ2-5	NA	TRBD1	TRBV7-2	CASSLTGGLETQYF	TGTGCCAGCAGCTTGACAGGGGGCCTTGAGACCCAGTACTTC
TRBJ1-2	NA	NA	TRBV19	CASRINRDHLFYGYTF	TGTGCCAGTAGAATTAACAGGGATCACTTATTCTATGGCTACACCTTC
TRBJ2-7	NA	TRBD1	TRBV7-2	CASSRTGYYEQYF	TGTGCCAGCAGCAGGACAGGGTACTACGAGCAGTACTTC
TRBJ2-3	NA	NA	TRBV5-4	CASSLSPPVDTQYF	TGTGCCAGCAGCTTGTCACCCCCCGTAGATACGCAGTATTTT
TRBJ1-6	NA	NA	TRBV4-3	CASSQVRQDNSPLHF	TGCGCCAGCAGCCAAGTGAGACAGGATAATTCACCCCTCCACTTT
TRBJ1-1	NA	NA	TRBV19	CASSIQQGTEAFF	TGTGCCAGTAGTATACAACAGGGCACTGAAGCTTTCTTT
TRBJ1-2	NA	NA	TRBV5-4	CASSQNRAGYGYTF	TGTGCCAGCAGCCAAAATCGGGCAGGGTATGGCTACACCTTC
TRBJ2-1	few	NA	TRBV6-4	CASSDSLNEQFF	TGTGCCAGCAGTGACTCGTTGAATGAGCAGTTCTTC
TRBJ1-2	NA	TRBD1	TRBV7-2	CASSRDRGEVNYGYTF	TGTGCCAGCAGCCGGGACAGGGGAGAGGTTAACTATGGCTACACCTTC
TRBJ2-1	NA	TRBD2	TRBV18	CASSPPTVGGNEQFF	TGTGCCAGCTCACCACCGACCGTCGGGGGGAATGAGCAGTTCTTC
TRBJ2-1	NA	NA	TRBV9	CASSVGSSNEQFF	TGTGCCAGCAGCGTAGGCTCATCCAATGAGCAGTTCTTC
TRBJ2-1	NA	TRBD2	TRBV29-1	CSVGTSDSYNEQFF	TGCAGCGTTGGGACTAGCGACTCCTACAATGAGCAGTTCTTC
TRBJ1-2	NA	NA	TRBV7-8	CASSSGYGYTF	TGTGCCAGCAGCTCAGGTTATGGCTACACCTTC
TRBJ2-3	NA	NA	TRBV27	CASSFQLTDTQYF	TGTGCCAGCAGTTTTCAGCTCACAGATACGCAGTATTTT
TRBJ2-7	once	TRBD2	TRBV10-3	CAISGTSGYEQYF	TGTGCCATCAGTGGGACTAGCGGCTACGAGCAGTACTTC
TRBJ2-5	once	TRBD1	TRBV7-9	CASSLAGQGGGETQYF	TGTGCCAGCAGCTTAGCCGGACAGGGAGGAGGAGAGACCCAGTACTTC
TRBJ1-1	NA	NA	TRBV6-1	CASSDSLVTEAFF	TGTGCCAGCAGTGATTCTTTGGTCACTGAAGCTTTCTTT
TRBJ2-1	NA	TRBD2	TRBV7-3	CATAPTTSSGAVNEQFF	TGTGCCACCGCTCCTACAACATCTAGCGGGGCTGTCAATGAGCAGTTCTTC
TRBJ1-2	NA	NA	TRBV15	CATSRDRRGYGYGYTF	TGTGCCACCAGCAGAGATCGTCGGGGTTATGGCTATGGCTACACCTTC
TRBJ1-2	NA	TRBD1	TRBV5-6	CASRSTGGVYGYTF	TGTGCCAGCAGGTCCACAGGGGGCGTCTATGGCTACACCTTC
TRBJ1-2	NA	TRBD1	TRBV7-2	CASSPDRANYGYTF	TGTGCCAGCAGCCCTGACAGGGCTAACTATGGCTACACCTTC
TRBJ1-1	NA	NA	TRBV7-9	CASSLSSLTEAFF	TGTGCCAGCAGCTTAAGCAGCCTAACTGAAGCTTTCTTT
TRBJ1-2	NA	NA	TRBV5-4	CASPTPRVGAIGYTF	TGTGCCAGCCCCACACCCAGGGTGGGGGCTATAGGCTACACCTTC
TRBJ2-2	NA	NA	TRBV5-1	CASSLVPPGATNTGELFF	TGCGCCAGCAGCTTGGTCCCCCCGGGGGCCACTAACACCGGGGAGCTGTTTTTT
TRBJ1-6	NA	NA	TRBV18	CASTPGIGYNSPLHF	TGTGCCAGCACCCCTGGTATTGGGTATAATTCACCCCTCCACTTT